Each of the 27 T cell receptor beta chains below was sequenced from the same sample in a study of T-cell reconstitution after alpha-beta-depleted transplantation in children. Their cognate antigens are unknown. Points from the study as a whole: At one year after transplant, newly produced T cells mostly accounted for T-cell counts and diversity.

For TCRbeta, the library was prepared with unique molecular identifiers. MiXCR, run by TCRdb on the PCR reads, gives a single entry per CDR3 protein. The sample includes 250,000 to 300,000 distinct CDR3 sequences, about 7.3% of them seen just once. The specimen comprised peripheral blood, sampled 360 days after TCRalphabeta/CD19-depleted stem cell transplant. These receptors originate from a female patient under 10 years old who had a stem cell transplant for Fanconi anemia, so the T cells may come from the graft donor.

This clonotype occurred many times. The chain links TRBV3-1 to TRBJ2-5; maybe TRBD2 (6 bases). Germline V gene lookup returns CDR1 LGHDT and CDR2 YNNKEL (reference sequence). With 0 bases removed from V and 4 bases from J, the gap between germline ends came to 12 bases. The length of the CDR3 is 15 residues. The CDR3 here is CASSQDGGNGETQYF. DNA for the CDR3: TGTGCCAGCAGCCAAGATGGGGGGAACGGAGAGACCCAGTACTTC.

A few counts support this clonotype. The J gene is TRBJ1-1, the V gene TRBV7-2; D remains ambiguous. Germline assignment: CDR1 SGHTA and CDR2 FQGNSA. The CDR3 is 13 amino acids. V gave up 5 bases and J gave up 10 bases, with 17 bases separating them. The CDR3 DNA reads as TGTGCCAGCAGCGCTAGTTCAGGTTCTGGAGCTTTCTTT. This codes for CASSASSGSGAFF.

This clonotype showed up many times. The rearrangement joins TRBV6-1 to TRBJ2-7, with 11 nucleotides matching TRBD2. Germline lookup yields CDR1 MNHNS and CDR2 SASEGT. V was pared by 6 bases and J by 7 bases, with 8 bases of the junction left unmatched. The CDR3 covers 14 residues. The CDR3 is CASRILAGGLEQYF. CDR3 in DNA: TGTGCCAGCAGGATCCTAGCGGGAGGTCTGGAGCAGTACTTC.

Of note for this clonotype: A read error may be the cause here, since a much bigger clone is one base away. The chain is built from TRBV3-1 and TRBJ2-1; D is undetermined. Germline V lookup: CDR1 LGHDT, CDR2 YNNKEL (reference sequence). This CDR3 has 13 amino acids. The CDR3 sequence: CASSQLAYIEQFF. The CDR3 region has the DNA TGTGCCAGCAGCCAGTTAGCCTACATTGAGCAGTTCTTC.

In its sample, this clonotype was seen a few times. The chain uses TRBV20-1 and TRBJ1-5, with D possibly TRBD1 on 6 matching bases. Germline CDR1 DFQATT, CDR2 SNEGSKA (reference sequence). Trimming took 2 bases from V and 2 from J, leaving 10 bases between them. CDR3 length equals 14 residues. CDR3 region: CSARSRTGNQPQHF. CDR3 sequence (DNA): TGCAGTGCTAGATCCCGGACAGGCAATCAGCCCCAGCATTTT.

Ten or more counts support this clonotype. The chain joins TRBV4-2 to TRBJ1-1, with TRBD1 as a possible D gene (5 bases). Germline V gene lookup returns CDR1 LGHNA and CDR2 YNFKEQ. The CDR3 has 15 amino acids. With 1 base removed from V and 3 bases from J, the gap between germline ends came to 12 bases. The CDR3 DNA sequence: TGTGCCAGCAGCCAAGGGGGCGCGGATGACACTGAAGCTTTCTTT. Translating it yields CASSQGGADDTEAFF.

This clonotype was counted at least ten times. The rearrangement uses TRBV12-3 or TRBV12-4 and TRBJ2-3; 9 positions agree with TRBD2. V shed 3 bases and J 4 bases; nucleotides not matched to a gene: 5. This CDR3 spans 15 amino acids. The CDR3 bases are TGTGCCAGCAGTTTCCTGGCGGGGGGGCCAGATACGCAGTATTTT. It yields the protein CASSFLAGGPDTQYF.

This clonotype came up many times. The chain carries TRBV12-3 or TRBV12-4 and TRBJ1-1; 9 bases line up with TRBD1. The J segment lost 1 base and the V segment lost 7 bases, leaving 4 bases of the junction unmatched. The CDR3 sequence is 14 residues long. This CDR3 is CASTEGQGNTEAFF. CDR3 sequence (DNA): TGTGCCAGCACCGAGGGACAGGGGAACACTGAAGCTTTCTTT.

This clonotype was detected a few times. V and J are TRBV2 and TRBJ1-2; 9 bases match TRBD1. V gave up 6 bases and J gave up 4 bases; unmatched junction bases: 6. CDR3 length: 14 residues. Germline CDR1 is SNHLY and CDR2 is FYNNEI. The CDR3 DNA reads as TGTGCCAGCAGCTCACAGGGGGCGAGCTATGGCTACACCTTC. It encodes CASSSQGASYGYTF.

The table lists this clonotype with many counts. This chain joins TRBV5-1 and TRBJ2-3; TRBD1 agrees at 7 bases. The CDR3 has 16 residues. The J segment lost 1 base and the V segment lost 4 bases, leaving 9 bases of the junction unmatched. Looked up from germline, CDR1 is SGHRS and CDR2 is YFSETQ. This chain's CDR3 is CASSPIGTVGTDTQYF. The CDR3, as DNA: TGCGCCAGCAGCCCGATAGGGACAGTGGGCACAGATACGCAGTATTTT.

This clonotype was recorded many times. V and J are TRBV12-3 or TRBV12-4 and TRBJ1-3, with D possibly TRBD1 on 6 matching bases. V lost 5 bases and J lost 2, with 16 bases in between. This CDR3 comprises 16 residues. The CDR3 loop reads CASSPEAGEAGNTIYF. CDR3 DNA: TGTGCCAGCAGTCCGGAAGCAGGGGAAGCTGGAAACACCATATATTTT.

This clonotype was detected only a few times. This sequence joins TRBV4-3 and TRBJ1-1, with D unresolved. The CDR3 is 16 residues long. CDR1 LGHNA and CDR2 YSLEER come from the germline V gene. V was cut by 0 bases and J by 4 bases, with 15 bases left in between. The CDR3 reads CASSQDREEVFTEAFF. Written as DNA, the CDR3 is TGCGCCAGCAGCCAAGATAGGGAGGAGGTGTTCACTGAAGCTTTCTTT.

This clonotype appeared a few times. The chain has TRBV29-1 and TRBJ1-1; D is undetermined. V was trimmed by 5 bases and J by 2 bases, leaving 15 bases between them. CDR1 is SQVTM, CDR2 ANQGSEA, per germline. CDR3 length equals 14 residues. CDR3 sequence (DNA): TGCAGCGTTCAGTTGTGGGCGGACAACACTGAAGCTTTCTTT. Its protein is CSVQLWADNTEAFF.

The table lists this clonotype with many counts. The CDR3 region has the DNA TGTGCCAGCAGTTTGCAGGGGGGGTCCTACGAGCAGTACTTC. Translation gives CASSLQGGSYEQYF. This rearrangement joins TRBV28 to TRBJ2-7, with D possibly called TRBD1 or TRBD2 (7 bases each). Germline V lookup: CDR1 MDHEN, CDR2 SYDVKM. The ends were cut back, 3 bases at V and 1 base at J, with 10 bases in the middle. The CDR3 totals 14 residues.

This clonotype was seen many times. J is TRBJ1-5 and V is TRBV7-9, with D maybe TRBD1 (5 bases). There are 12 residues in the CDR3. V was pared by 4 bases and J by 6 bases, with 7 bases between. Germline assignment: CDR1 SEHNR and CDR2 FQNEAQ (reference sequence). This CDR3 is CASSSTGQPQHF. The CDR3 region has the DNA TGTGCCAGCAGCTCTACAGGTCAGCCCCAGCATTTT.

This clonotype showed up many times. The rearrangement uses TRBV29-1 and TRBJ2-5, with a possible D match to TRBD2 (6 bases). The CDR3 runs 14 residues. With 3 bases removed from V and 5 bases from J, the gap between germline ends came to 16 bases. The germline V gene encodes CDR1 SQVTM and CDR2 ANQGSEA. CDR3 sequence: CSVDLGVAGETQYF. The CDR3 bases are TGCAGCGTTGACTTGGGGGTCGCGGGGGAGACCCAGTACTTC.

The chain recombines TRBV25-1 with TRBJ2-1; TRBD1 matches at 9 bases. Trimming removed 2 bases from V and 9 bases from J; junction bases left unmatched: 8. CDR3 length: 15 amino acids. Per the germline V gene, CDR1 is MGHDK and CDR2 is SYGVNS. This chain's CDR3 is CASSETGGLSGEQFF. The DNA for the CDR3 is TGTGCCAGCAGTGAAACAGGGGGCCTTAGTGGTGAGCAGTTCTTC.

This chain links TRBV30 with TRBJ1-6; D not certain. The CDR3 has 13 amino acids. Germline lookup yields CDR1 GTSNPN and CDR2 SVGIG (reference sequence). V was pared by 0 bases and J by 7 bases, with 7 bases between. CDR3 region: CAWSVFNNSPLHF. The CDR3 DNA follows: TGTGCCTGGAGTGTATTCAACAATTCACCCCTCCACTTT. Full variable domain (missing parts from reference TRBV30 and TRBJ1-6): SQTIHQWPATLVQPVGSPLSLECTVEGTSNPNLYWYRQAAGRGLQLLFYSVGIGQISSEVPQNLSASRPQDRQFILSSKKLLLSDSGFYLCAWSVFNNSPLHFGNGTRLTVT.

This clonotype has ten or more counts. The rearrangement uses TRBV10-3 and TRBJ2-5, with TRBD1 matching over 10 bases. The CDR3 sequence is 15 residues long. V lost 2 bases and J lost 5; bases outside the gene matches: 5. The germline CDR1 and CDR2 sequences are ENHRY and SYGVKD. The CDR3 reads CAISELGQGSETQYF. The CDR3 DNA reads as TGTGCCATCAGTGAGCTGGGACAGGGGTCGGAGACCCAGTACTTC.

This clonotype was found many times. The V gene is TRBV10-3, the J gene TRBJ1-1; D ambiguous. The CDR3 covers 13 residues. V was clipped by 4 bases and J by 0 bases, with 6 bases between them. In germline, CDR1 is ENHRY, CDR2 SYGVKD. The CDR3 region is CAISARLNTEAFF. CDR3 coding DNA: TGTGCCATCAGTGCAAGACTGAACACTGAAGCTTTCTTT.

This clonotype came up many times. The chain has TRBV7-9 and TRBJ2-1; D is ambiguous. Trimming shortened V by 3 bases and J by 6 bases, and 9 bases separated the two germline ends. CDR3 size: 13 residues. Germline V lookup: CDR1 SEHNR, CDR2 FQNEAQ (reference sequence). CDR3 loop: CASSFELSNEQFF. The CDR3 nucleotides read TGTGCCAGCAGCTTTGAACTAAGCAATGAGCAGTTCTTC.

This clonotype was found a few times. The chain has TRBV5-1 and TRBJ2-1; D gene uncertain. Germline V lookup: CDR1 SGHRS, CDR2 YFSETQ. The CDR3 has 18 residues. V was clipped by 0 bases and J by 0 bases, with 16 bases between them. The CDR3 sequence is CASSLGPLRIVSYNEQFF. In DNA form, the CDR3 reads TGCGCCAGCAGCTTGGGACCCTTAAGAATCGTCTCCTACAATGAGCAGTTCTTC.

Remarks on this clonotype: This sequence may be a read error, since a much larger clone differs from it by one base. The chain combines TRBV5-5 with TRBJ2-7, with 10 bases that match TRBD1. The CDR3 spans 17 residues. Germline trimming cut 4 bases from V and 8 bases from J; bases unmatched to any gene: 18. Germline CDR1 reads SGHKS; CDR2 reads YYEKEE (reference sequence). The CDR3 bases are TGTGCCAGCAGCCCACAGCCGGGACAGGGGTTGCCGAACAAGCAGTACTTC. This translates into CASSPQPGQGLPNKQYF.

This clonotype was observed a handful of times. The chain couples TRBV28 to TRBJ1-1; a weak D match, TRBD1 (6 bases). The CDR3 runs 13 residues. Trimming removed 4 bases at V and 4 bases at J, with 10 bases between. CDR1 MDHEN and CDR2 SYDVKM come from the germline V gene. The CDR3 reads CASSSNRVTEAFF. The CDR3 region has the DNA TGTGCCAGCAGTTCTAACAGGGTCACTGAAGCTTTCTTT.

This clonotype occurred many times. V usage is TRBV10-3 and J usage is TRBJ2-3, with a tentative D call TRBD2 (6 bases). The germline V gene encodes CDR1 ENHRY and CDR2 SYGVKD. The CDR3 runs 15 residues. Deletions cut 2 bases from V and 0 bases from J, with 9 bases between. The CDR3 reads CAISETSMSTDTQYF. As DNA, the CDR3 is TGTGCCATCAGTGAGACTAGCATGAGCACAGATACGCAGTATTTT.

This clonotype was counted ten times or more. The chain is built from TRBV27 and TRBJ1-5; 8 bases align to TRBD1. With V trimmed by 3 bases and J by 7 bases, 2 bases remained unmatched. The CDR3 is 13 residues long. Germline assignment: CDR1 MNHEY and CDR2 SMNVEV (reference sequence). CDR3 nucleotide sequence: TGTGCCAGCAGTTTTTACAGGGGGCAGCCCCAGCATTTT. It yields the protein CASSFYRGQPQHF.

This clonotype has a handful of counts. The chain is built from TRBV18 and TRBJ1-1; D unclear. V was clipped by 5 bases and J by 6 bases, with 19 bases between them. The CDR3 loop spans 15 amino acids. Germline V gene data show CDR1 as KGHSH and CDR2 as LQKENI. This chain's CDR3 is CASSSLSGSMSEAFF. The CDR3 nucleotides read TGTGCCAGCTCATCCCTTTCCGGGTCCATGTCTGAAGCTTTCTTT.